This T cell receptor (beta chain) appears in the sequencing data of a study of cytomegalovirus exposure and HLA in healthy donors. Study-level information: Of all 400 or so donors who were genotyped, 70% to 85% belonged to the Caucasian-associated ancestry cluster. Overall study findings and caveats: Follow-up analysis later connected one missense variant in DCLRE1C with trimming of TCR beta V- and J-genes. There were some V segments, including TRBV6-2 and TRBV6-3, excluded as indistinguishable. A cluster of highly shared sequence variants was likely a sequencing artifact.

The CDR3 runs 15 residues. Germline V gene data show CDR1 as SGHRS and CDR2 as YFSETQ. PCR used 60 Vbeta primers and 13 Jbeta primers. Data came from immunoSEQ multiplex PCR; TCRdb stores just in-frame clones and leaves some out. This sample has 59,000 or so clones, with over 75% found just once. A word on this clone: What it binds is unknown. A junction end diverges from the germline sequence, so it may reflect a read error.

Sequenced material: PBMCs. The sequence was obtained from a female donor in good health and CMV-seronegative. The chain has TRBV5-1 and TRBJ2-4, with 9 nucleotides matching TRBD2. CDR3 sequence reads: CASSLGASGVNSQYF. The CDR3, as DNA: TGCGCCAGCAGCTTGGGGGCTAGCGGGGTAAACAGTCAGTACTTC.